This record covers a single T cell receptor (beta chain). What this receptor recognizes is not known. Base qualities are missing; no much larger clone stands one base away. This record belongs to a study of cytomegalovirus exposure and HLA in healthy donors (dated by TCRdb to 2016 to 2017). The study in broad terms: According to a later analysis, one platform produced both the approximately 110 validation repertoires and the 666 repertoires of the first cohort. The study aimed to test whether cataloging public T cell receptors could reveal signatures of past pathogen exposure. Along with the approximately 670-subject first cohort, a separate validation cohort of over a hundred different subjects was used. High-throughput TCR immunosequencing, statistical association of individual TCRs with disease status, and machine learning were combined to predict cytomegalovirus infection status. The research as a whole found: In vitro tests confirmed that a few of the cytomegalovirus-associated TCR beta chains recognize cytomegalovirus antigens. The authors suggested that the approach could potentially be extended to other disease states and immunological phenotypes. The classifier was reported to diagnose cytomegalovirus status with high specificity and sensitivity in both the original cohort and the validation cohort. In a later analysis, TCRs clustered in the first cohort were found to also tend to co-occur in the 130 or so validation repertoires, with about 93% of cluster scores above 0. The validation cohort had no HLA typing available for a later analysis, so co-occurrence within that cohort was assessed over all 120 or so repertoires. Most TCR sequences were seen in very few donors, while some public TCRs were found in many individuals. A total of 150 to 200 TCR beta chains were listed by the study as associated with cytomegalovirus.

Separate from the approximately 690-subject first cohort, the validation cohort of roughly 110 subjects was the group to which the donors belonged. The germline V gene (reference sequence) provides CDR1 SGHNT and CDR2 YYREEE. V has 2 bases trimmed and J has 3 bases trimmed; junction bases matching no gene number 9. The CDR3 starts with the cysteine, ends with the phenylalanine, and has 17 residues. Left in the record is the CDR3 DNA by itself, 51 bases read in frame from the first base. The receptor library was made with the immunoSEQ multiplex PCR assay. Per the authors' processing: A statistical classification framework was built for diagnosing cytomegalovirus status from the catalog of TCR beta chain sequences. TCRdb retrieved this table from immuneACCESS and kept in-frame rearrangements only. Not all clones are present; in checked studies, unresolved V genes account for under half, and no reason is known for the remainder. V, J and clone size are those of that table, while D and trimming were read from the DNA. This sample lists some 180,000 clones; 80% to 90% were detected once. The ten most abundant clones make up around 1.2% of the sample.

Recombination joined TRBV5-4 with TRBJ1-2, with 11 bases matching TRBD1. The TCR comes from a woman younger than 45 in good health and CMV-seronegative. Sequenced material: PBMCs. DNA sequence: TGTGCCAGCAGCTTAGGACAGGGGGCGCAGCAGTACTATGGCTACACCTTC. It codes for CASSLGQGAQQYYGYTF.